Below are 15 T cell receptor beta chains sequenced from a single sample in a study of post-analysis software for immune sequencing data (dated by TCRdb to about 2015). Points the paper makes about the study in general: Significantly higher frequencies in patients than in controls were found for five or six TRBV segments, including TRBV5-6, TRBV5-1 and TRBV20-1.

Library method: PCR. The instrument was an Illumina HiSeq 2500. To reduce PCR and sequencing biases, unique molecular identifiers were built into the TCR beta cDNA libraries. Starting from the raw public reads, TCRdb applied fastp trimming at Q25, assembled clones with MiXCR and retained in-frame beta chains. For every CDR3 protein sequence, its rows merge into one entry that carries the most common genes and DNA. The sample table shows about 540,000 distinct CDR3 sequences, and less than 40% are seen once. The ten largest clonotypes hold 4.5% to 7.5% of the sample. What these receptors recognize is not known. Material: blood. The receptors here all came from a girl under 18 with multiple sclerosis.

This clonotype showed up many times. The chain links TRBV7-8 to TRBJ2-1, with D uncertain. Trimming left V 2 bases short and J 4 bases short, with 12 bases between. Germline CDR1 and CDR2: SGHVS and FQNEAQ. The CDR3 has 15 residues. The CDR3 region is CASSLILAVYNEQFF. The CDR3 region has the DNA TGTGCCAGCAGCTTAATATTGGCGGTTTACAATGAGCAGTTCTTC.

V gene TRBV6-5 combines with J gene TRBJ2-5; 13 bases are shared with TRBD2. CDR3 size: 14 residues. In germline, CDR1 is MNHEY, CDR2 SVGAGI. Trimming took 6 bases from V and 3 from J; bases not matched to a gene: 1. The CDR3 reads CASSTSGGEETQYF. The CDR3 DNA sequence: TGTGCCAGCAGCACTAGCGGGGGGGAAGAGACCCAGTACTTC.

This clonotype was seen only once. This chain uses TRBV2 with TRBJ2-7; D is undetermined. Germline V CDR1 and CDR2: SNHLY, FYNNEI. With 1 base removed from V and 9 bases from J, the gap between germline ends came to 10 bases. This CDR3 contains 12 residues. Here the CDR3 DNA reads TGTGCCAGCAGTGAAGTTCTTGGTGGGCAGTACTTC. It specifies CASSEVLGGQYF.

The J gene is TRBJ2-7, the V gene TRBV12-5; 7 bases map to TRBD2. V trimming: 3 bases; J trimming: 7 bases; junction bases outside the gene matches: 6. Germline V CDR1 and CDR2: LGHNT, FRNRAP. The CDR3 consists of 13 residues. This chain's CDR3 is CASGFSGGQEQYF. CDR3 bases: TGTGCTAGTGGTTTCTCGGGAGGTCAGGAGCAGTACTTC.

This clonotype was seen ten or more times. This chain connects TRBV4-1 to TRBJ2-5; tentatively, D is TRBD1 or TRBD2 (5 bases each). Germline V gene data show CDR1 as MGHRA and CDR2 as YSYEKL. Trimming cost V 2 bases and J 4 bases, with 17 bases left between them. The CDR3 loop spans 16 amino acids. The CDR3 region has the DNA TGCGCCAGCAGCCAATTGGGGCTCGTGGGGGTAGAGACCCAGTACTTC. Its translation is CASSQLGLVGVETQYF.

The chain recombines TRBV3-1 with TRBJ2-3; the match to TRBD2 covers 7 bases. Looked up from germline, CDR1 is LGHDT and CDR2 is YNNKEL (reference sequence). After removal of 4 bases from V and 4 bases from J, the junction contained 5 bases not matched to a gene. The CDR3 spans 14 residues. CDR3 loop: CASSRGRGSDTQYF. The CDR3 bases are TGTGCCAGCAGCCGTGGGAGGGGCTCAGATACGCAGTATTTT.

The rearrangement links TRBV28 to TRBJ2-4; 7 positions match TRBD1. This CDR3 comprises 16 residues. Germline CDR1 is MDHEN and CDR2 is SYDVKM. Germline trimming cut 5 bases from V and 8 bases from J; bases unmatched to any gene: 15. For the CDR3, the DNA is TGTGCCAGCAGTACCAGAAGGACAGGTGGAACGGACATTCAGTACTTC. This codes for CASSTRRTGGTDIQYF. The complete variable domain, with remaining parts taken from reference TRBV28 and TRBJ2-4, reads DVKVTQSSRYLVKRTGEKVFLECVQDMDHENMFWYRQDPGLGLRLIYFSYDVKMKEKGDIPEGYSVSREKKERFSLILESASTNQTSMYLCASSTRRTGGTDIQYFGAGTRLSVL.

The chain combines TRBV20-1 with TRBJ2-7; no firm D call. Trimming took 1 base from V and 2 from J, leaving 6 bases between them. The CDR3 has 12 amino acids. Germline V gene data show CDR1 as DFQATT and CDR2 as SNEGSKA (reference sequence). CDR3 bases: TGCAGTGCTAGAGGAGCGACCTACGAGCAGTACTTC. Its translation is CSARGATYEQYF.

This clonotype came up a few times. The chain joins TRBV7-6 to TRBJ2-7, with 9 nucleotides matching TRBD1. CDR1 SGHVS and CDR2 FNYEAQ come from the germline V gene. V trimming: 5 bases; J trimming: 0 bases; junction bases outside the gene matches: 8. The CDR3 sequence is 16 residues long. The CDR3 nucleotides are TGTGCCAGCAGCCAACCGCGGACAGGGGTCTCCTACGAGCAGTACTTC. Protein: CASSQPRTGVSYEQYF.

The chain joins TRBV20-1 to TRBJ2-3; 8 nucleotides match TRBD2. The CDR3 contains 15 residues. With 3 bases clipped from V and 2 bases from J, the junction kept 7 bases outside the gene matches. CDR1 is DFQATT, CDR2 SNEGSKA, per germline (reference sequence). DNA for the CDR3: TGCAGTGCTAGTTCGGGGGGGACGCTCACAGATACGCAGTATTTT. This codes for CSASSGGTLTDTQYF.

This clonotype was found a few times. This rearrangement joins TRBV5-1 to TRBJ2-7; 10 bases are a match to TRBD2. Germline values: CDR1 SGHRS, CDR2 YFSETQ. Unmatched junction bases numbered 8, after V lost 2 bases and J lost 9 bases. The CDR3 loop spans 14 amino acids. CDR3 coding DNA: TGCGCCAGCAGCTTACTAGCGGGGAACCACGGGCAGTACTTC. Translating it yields CASSLLAGNHGQYF.

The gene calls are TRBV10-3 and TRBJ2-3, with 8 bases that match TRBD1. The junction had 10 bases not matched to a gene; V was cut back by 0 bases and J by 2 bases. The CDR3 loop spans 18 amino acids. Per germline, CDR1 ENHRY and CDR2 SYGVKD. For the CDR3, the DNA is TGTGCCATCAGTGAGTCGATCGGAGGGACAGGCCTCACAGATACGCAGTATTTT. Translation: CAISESIGGTGLTDTQYF.

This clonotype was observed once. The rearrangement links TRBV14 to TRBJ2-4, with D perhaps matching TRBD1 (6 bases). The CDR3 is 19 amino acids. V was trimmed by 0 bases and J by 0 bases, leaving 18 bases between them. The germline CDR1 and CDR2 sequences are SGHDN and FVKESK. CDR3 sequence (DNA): TGTGCCAGCAGCCAAGAGGCAGGGGCCCTCTACCTAGCCAAAAACATTCAGTACTTC. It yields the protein CASSQEAGALYLAKNIQYF.

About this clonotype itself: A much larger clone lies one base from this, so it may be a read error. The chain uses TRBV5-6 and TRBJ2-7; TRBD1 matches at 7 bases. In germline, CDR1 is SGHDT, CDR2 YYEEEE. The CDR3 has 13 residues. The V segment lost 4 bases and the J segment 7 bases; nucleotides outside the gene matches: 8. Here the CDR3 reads CASSRGQMREQYF. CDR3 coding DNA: TGTGCCAGCAGCAGGGGACAGATGAGGGAGCAGTACTTC.

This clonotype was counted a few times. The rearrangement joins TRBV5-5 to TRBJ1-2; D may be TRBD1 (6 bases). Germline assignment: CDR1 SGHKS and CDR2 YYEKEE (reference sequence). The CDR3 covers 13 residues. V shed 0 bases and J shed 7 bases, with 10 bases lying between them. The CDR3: CASSLGTVGGYTF. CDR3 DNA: TGTGCCAGCAGCTTGGGGACAGTGGGTGGCTACACCTTC.